This T cell receptor (beta chain) was sequenced for a study of T cells in tuberculosis. About the study: This South African cohort compared adolescents with or without latent tuberculosis against adults with active tuberculosis.

V was shortened by 4 bases and J by 0 bases, with 16 bases between the two germline ends. Germline loops: CDR1 SGHDT, CDR2 YYEEEE. The CDR3 contains 16 residues. Sequenced by immunoSEQ multiplex PCR; TCRdb stores in-frame clones only, minus some. The sample contains 40,000 to 50,000 clones, roughly 96% of which appear only once. Notes on this clone: Its antigen is as yet unknown.

Notes on the study in general: The TCR-beta difference was not significant; alpha differences partly reflected length.

The TCR was taken from a donor under 30 with latent tuberculosis or without tuberculosis infection. The chain couples TRBV5-6 to TRBJ1-1, with a tentative D call TRBD1 (5 bases). Sequenced: PBMCs. CDR3 nucleotide sequence: TGTGCCAGCAGCGATGACAGAATTGGAATGAACACTGAAGCTTTCTTT. Amino acids: CASSDDRIGMNTEAFF.